The source of this TCR beta chain is a study of CD8 T cells in Susac syndrome. Study details: There were Susac syndrome patients who were therapy-naive at blood draw, others on corticosteroids, and others on intravenous immunoglobulin alone.

The CDR3 covers 12 residues. Trimming stripped 6 bases from V and 7 bases from J, with 9 bases between. The germline gives CDR1 KGHDR, CDR2 SFDVKD. Each Susac syndrome patient had definite or probable disease by recently defined criteria. 0.5 to 1 ug RNA was reverse transcribed with random hexamers. TCRdb reprocessed the immunoSEQ multiplex PCR reads with MiXCR, giving one entry per CDR3 protein. Here the sample spans around 110,000 distinct CDR3 sequences, roughly 94% being singletons. The V gene is TRBV24-1, the J gene TRBJ2-1, with D possibly matching TRBD2 (5 bases). This TCR derives from a human donor with Susac syndrome. The material sequenced was CD8+ T cells from PBMCs. In nucleotides, the CDR3 is TGTGCCACCAGTCCCGGGGAAAATGAGCAGTTCTTC. It yields the protein CATSPGENEQFF.